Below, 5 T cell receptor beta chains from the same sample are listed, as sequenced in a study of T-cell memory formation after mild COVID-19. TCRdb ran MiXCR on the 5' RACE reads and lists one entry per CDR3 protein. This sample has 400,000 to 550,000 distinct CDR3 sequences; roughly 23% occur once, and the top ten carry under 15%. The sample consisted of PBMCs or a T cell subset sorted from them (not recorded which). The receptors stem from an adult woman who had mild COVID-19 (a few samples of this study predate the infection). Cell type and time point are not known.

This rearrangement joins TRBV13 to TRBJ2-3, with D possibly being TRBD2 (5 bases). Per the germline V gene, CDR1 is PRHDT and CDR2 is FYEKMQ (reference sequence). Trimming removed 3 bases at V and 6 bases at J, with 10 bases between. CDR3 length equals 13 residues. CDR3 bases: TGTGCCAGCAGCTTCCCCGGCGGGGATACGCAGTATTTT. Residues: CASSFPGGDTQYF.

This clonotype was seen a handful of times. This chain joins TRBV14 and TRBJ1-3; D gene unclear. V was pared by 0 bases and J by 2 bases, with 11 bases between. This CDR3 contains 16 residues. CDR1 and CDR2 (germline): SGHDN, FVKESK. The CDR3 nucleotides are TGTGCCAGCAGCCAAGATTCCCATTGGCCTGGAAACACCATATATTTT. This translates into CASSQDSHWPGNTIYF.

The CDR3 bases are TGCAGTGCTAGGAAGGCAAATAATCAGCCCCAGCATTTT. Protein product: CSARKANNQPQHF. This chain connects TRBV20-1 to TRBJ1-5; D not resolved. Per the germline V gene, CDR1 is DFQATT and CDR2 is SNEGSKA (reference sequence). The germline V and J ends were trimmed by 3 bases and 4 bases, with 10 bases remaining between them. CDR3 length: 13 residues.

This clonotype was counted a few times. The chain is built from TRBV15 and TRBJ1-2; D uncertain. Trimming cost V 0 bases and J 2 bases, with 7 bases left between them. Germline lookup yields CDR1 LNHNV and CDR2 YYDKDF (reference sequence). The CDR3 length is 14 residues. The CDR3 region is CATSRDYENYGYTF. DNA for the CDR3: TGTGCCACCAGCAGAGATTACGAGAACTATGGCTACACCTTC.

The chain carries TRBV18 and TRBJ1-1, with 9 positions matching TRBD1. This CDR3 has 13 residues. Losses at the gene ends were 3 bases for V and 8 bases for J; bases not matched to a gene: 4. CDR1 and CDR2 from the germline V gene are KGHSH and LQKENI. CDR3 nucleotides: TGTGCCAGCTCACCGATAGACAGGGGGGAAGCTTTCTTT. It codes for CASSPIDRGEAFF.